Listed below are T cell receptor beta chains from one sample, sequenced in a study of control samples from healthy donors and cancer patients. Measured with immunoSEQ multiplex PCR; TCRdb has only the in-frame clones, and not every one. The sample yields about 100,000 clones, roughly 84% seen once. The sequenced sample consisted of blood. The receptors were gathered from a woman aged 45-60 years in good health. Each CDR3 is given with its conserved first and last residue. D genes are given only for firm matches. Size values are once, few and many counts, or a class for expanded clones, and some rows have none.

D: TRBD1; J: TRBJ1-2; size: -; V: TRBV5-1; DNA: TGCGCCAGCAGCTTAGGGACAGCGAACTATGGCTACACCTTC; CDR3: CASSLGTANYGYTF
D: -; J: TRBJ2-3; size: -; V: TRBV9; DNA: TGTGCCAGCAGCGTGGGGCGTATGTCAGATACGCAGTATTTT; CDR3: CASSVGRMSDTQYF
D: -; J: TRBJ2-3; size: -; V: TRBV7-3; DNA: TGTGCCAGCAGCTTAACGTTCAGGGCTAGCACAGATACGCAGTATTTT; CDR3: CASSLTFRASTDTQYF
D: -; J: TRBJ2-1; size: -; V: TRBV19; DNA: TGTGCCAGTAGTGCGGGTCATGAGCAGTTCTTC; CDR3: CASSAGHEQFF
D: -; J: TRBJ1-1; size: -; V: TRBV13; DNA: TGTGCCAGCAGCTCACCCAATTCACAGGGTAGCACTGAAGCTTTCTTT; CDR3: CASSSPNSQGSTEAFF
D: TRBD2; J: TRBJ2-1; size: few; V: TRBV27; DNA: TGTGCCAGCAGTTCCCAGACTAGCGGGAGGTACAATGAGCAGTTCTTC; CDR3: CASSSQTSGRYNEQFF
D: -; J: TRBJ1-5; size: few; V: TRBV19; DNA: TGTGCCAGTAGTATAGACATGGCAGGGGTTATGAGCAATCAGCCCCAGCATTTT; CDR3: CASSIDMAGVMSNQPQHF
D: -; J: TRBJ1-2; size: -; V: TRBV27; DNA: TGTGCCAGCAGTTTTGTGGGAGCCCTTAACTATGGCTACACCTTC; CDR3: CASSFVGALNYGYTF
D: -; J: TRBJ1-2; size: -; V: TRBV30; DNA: TGTGCCTGGAGGCCCCGGACTCTACACACCTTC; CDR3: CAWRPRTLHTF
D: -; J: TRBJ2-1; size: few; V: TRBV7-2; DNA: TGTGCCAGCAGAGCTGGACCAGGAGGCGGTGAGCAGTTCTTC; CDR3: CASRAGPGGGEQFF
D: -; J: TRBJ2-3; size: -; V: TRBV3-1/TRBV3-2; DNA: TGTGCCAGCAGTCACCCCAGGGGGAGGAATTTAGATACGCAGTATTTT; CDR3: CASSHPRGRNLDTQYF
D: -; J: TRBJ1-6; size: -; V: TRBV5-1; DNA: TGCGCCAGCAGCTTGGTCCTTCCAGGGGCCATTAATTCACCCCTCCACTTT; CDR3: CASSLVLPGAINSPLHF
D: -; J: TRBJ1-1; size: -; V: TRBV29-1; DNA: TGCAGCGTTGAGAGGACAGTAGGGGCTGAAGCTTTCTTT; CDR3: CSVERTVGAEAFF
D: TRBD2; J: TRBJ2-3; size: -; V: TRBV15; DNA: TGTGCCACCAGCGGGGATAGCGGGAGCACGCAGTATTTT; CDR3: CATSGDSGSTQYF
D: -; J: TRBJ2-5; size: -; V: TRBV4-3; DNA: TGCGCCAGCAGCCAATACAGGGAGGGAGAGACCCAGTACTTC; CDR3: CASSQYREGETQYF
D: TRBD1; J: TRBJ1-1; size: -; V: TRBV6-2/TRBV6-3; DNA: TGTGCCAGCAGTCGGGGGATGACAGGGGGCCAGAACACTGAAGCTTTCTTT; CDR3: CASSRGMTGGQNTEAFF
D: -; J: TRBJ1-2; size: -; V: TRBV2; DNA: TGTGCCAGCAGTGATGGACAGCGAAGCAACTATGGCTACACCTTC; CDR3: CASSDGQRSNYGYTF
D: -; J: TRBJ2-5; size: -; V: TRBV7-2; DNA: TGTGCCAGCAGCTTGGACTACCTACAAGAGACCCAGTACTTC; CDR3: CASSLDYLQETQYF
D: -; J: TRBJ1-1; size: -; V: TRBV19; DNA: TGTGCCAGTAGTAGTTCCGGGACCAGGGGTGAAGCTTTCTTT; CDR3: CASSSSGTRGEAFF
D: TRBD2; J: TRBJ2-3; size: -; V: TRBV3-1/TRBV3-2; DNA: TGTGCCAGCAACAAGAGGAGCGGGGGAACAGATACGCAGTATTTT; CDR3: CASNKRSGGTDTQYF
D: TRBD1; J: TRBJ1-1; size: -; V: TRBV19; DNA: TGTGCCAGTAGTGAAAGGGACAGGGGTAACACTGAAGCTTTCTTT; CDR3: CASSERDRGNTEAFF
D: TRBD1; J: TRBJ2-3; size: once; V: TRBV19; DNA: TGTGCCAGTACCGGGACAGGTAGATCTAGCACAGATACGCAGTATTTT; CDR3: CASTGTGRSSTDTQYF
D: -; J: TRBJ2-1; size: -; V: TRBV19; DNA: TGTGCCAGTAGTATGGTTCGGAGCTCCTACAATGAGCAGTTCTTC; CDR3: CASSMVRSSYNEQFF
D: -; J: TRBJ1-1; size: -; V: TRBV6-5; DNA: TGTGCCAGCAGAAAGGGAATCAATATTGAAGCTTTCTTT; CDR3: CASRKGINIEAFF
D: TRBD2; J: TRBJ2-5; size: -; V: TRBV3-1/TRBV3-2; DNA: TGTGCCAGCGGGGCTATAGAGCGGGGGGACGAGACCCAGTACTTC; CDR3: CASGAIERGDETQYF
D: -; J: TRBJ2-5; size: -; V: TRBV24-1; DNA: TGTGCCACCAGTGATTTGCGGGCTTACGGGGAGACCCAGTACTTC; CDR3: CATSDLRAYGETQYF